These 14 T cell receptor beta chains were all obtained from the same sample, sequenced in a study of blood T cell repertoires in COVID-19. Assay used: immunoSEQ multiplex PCR; TCRdb lists only in-frame clones, some missing. The sample includes roughly 80,000 clones, roughly four fifths seen only once; the top ten take around a fifth. Sequencing was performed on peripheral blood. The receptors originated from a human donor in a cohort sampled during active COVID-19.

The rearrangement joins TRBV28 to TRBJ1-1; no definite D call. V was clipped by 3 bases and J by 4 bases, with 9 bases between them. Germline values: CDR1 MDHEN, CDR2 SYDVKM. This CDR3 is built from 13 residues. CDR3: CASSFVAPTEAFF. The DNA of the CDR3 is TGTGCCAGCAGTTTCGTAGCCCCCACTGAAGCTTTCTTT.

This clone turned up a few times. This chain joins TRBV11-1 and TRBJ2-2; 9 bases line up with TRBD1. CDR3 length: 16 amino acids. The germline V gene encodes CDR1 SGHAT and CDR2 FQDESV (reference sequence). V was clipped by 2 bases and J by 7 bases; unmatched bases: 8. Written as DNA, the CDR3 is TGTGCCAGCAGCTTACGCCGGGACAGGGCTGGCGGGGAGCTGTTTTTT. Translation gives CASSLRRDRAGGELFF.

The rearrangement links TRBV18 to TRBJ2-5; 9 bases line up with TRBD1. CDR1 and CDR2 from the germline V gene are KGHSH and LQKENI. The V gene end was trimmed by 8 bases and the J gene end by 5 bases; junction bases not matched to a gene: 9. The CDR3 is 14 amino acids. The CDR3 nucleotides are TGTGCCAGCGCAGCACAGGGGGCGTGGGAGACCCAGTACTTC. It is translated as CASAAQGAWETQYF.

This chain links TRBV5-1 with TRBJ1-5; 8 bases are a match to TRBD1. With V trimmed by 0 bases and J by 6 bases, 5 bases remained unmatched. CDR1 is SGHRS, CDR2 YFSETQ, per germline. This CDR3 comprises 15 residues. CDR3 loop: CASSLDTGGAQPQHF. As DNA, the CDR3 is TGCGCCAGCAGCTTGGACACAGGGGGTGCTCAGCCCCAGCATTTT.

The chain is built from TRBV27 and TRBJ2-1; TRBD1 might be the D (6 bases). Per germline, CDR1 MNHEY and CDR2 SMNVEV (reference sequence). Trimming took off 5 bases at V and 9 bases at J, with 20 bases between the two ends. The length of the CDR3 is 15 residues. The CDR3 here is CASSLRTGLQGEQFF. CDR3 DNA: TGTGCCAGCAGTCTCCGGACGGGTCTACAGGGTGAGCAGTTCTTC.

The V call is TRBV28, the J call TRBJ1-1; D is uncertain. Germline lookup yields CDR1 MDHEN and CDR2 SYDVKM. V was pared by 11 bases and J by 0 bases, with 7 bases between. The CDR3 spans 11 residues. CDR3 nucleotides: TGTGCCTCCCGTTTGAACACTGAAGCTTTCTTT. Residues: CASRLNTEAFF.

This clone was picked up one time. V usage is TRBV11-3 and J usage is TRBJ2-1; 12 bases align to TRBD2. V lost 5 bases to trimming and J lost 7 bases; unmatched junction nucleotides: 6. Germline values: CDR1 SGHNT, CDR2 YENEEA. This CDR3 region has 15 residues. The CDR3 sequence is CASSASSGGGNEQFF. The CDR3 DNA is TGTGCCAGCAGCGCCTCTAGCGGGGGGGGGAATGAGCAGTTCTTC.

The V and J genes are TRBV11-2 and TRBJ1-1; D gene ambiguous. The germline V gene encodes CDR1 SGHAT and CDR2 FQNNGV. V lost 6 bases and J lost 2, with 13 bases in between. The length of the CDR3 is 14 residues. Here the CDR3 DNA reads TGTGCCAGCAGAAATACGGGGAGCAACACTGAAGCTTTCTTT. This gives the protein CASRNTGSNTEAFF.

The CDR3 region has the DNA TGTGCCAGCAGCTTAGCAGGGGCAGAAAATTCACCCCTCCACTTT. Translated, it gives CASSLAGAENSPLHF. The V call is TRBV5-4, the J call TRBJ1-6; D possibly corresponds to TRBD1 (6 bases). Germline CDR1 is SGHNT and CDR2 is YYREEE (reference sequence). Trimming pared 2 bases from V and 7 bases from J, leaving 13 bases between. This CDR3 contains 15 residues.

V and J are TRBV5-1 and TRBJ2-5; 8 nucleotides agree with TRBD1. CDR3 length equals 14 residues. The trim removed 3 bases at V and 5 bases at J, leaving 6 bases unmatched. The V gene's germline CDR1 is SGHRS and CDR2 YFSETQ. CDR3 bases: TGCGCCAGCAGCTCACAGGGGGTTGGGGAGACCCAGTACTTC. Translating gives CASSSQGVGETQYF.

This clone has a single count. The chain recombines TRBV29-1 with TRBJ1-2, with D possibly matching TRBD1 (6 bases). V lost 6 bases and J lost 4, with 12 bases in between. This CDR3 contains 12 residues. Per germline, CDR1 SQVTM and CDR2 ANQGSEA. The CDR3 region has the DNA TGCAGCGTCCAGGGGACGGTCTATGGCTACACCTTC. Amino acid sequence: CSVQGTVYGYTF. Combining the CDR3 with reference TRBV29-1 and TRBJ1-2 gives the whole variable domain SAVISQKPSRDICQRGTSLTIQCQVDSQVTMMFWYRQQPGQSLTLIATANQGSEATYESGFVIDKFPISRPNLTFSTLTVSNMSPEDSSIYLCSVQGTVYGYTFGSGTRLTVV.

V is TRBV27 and J is TRBJ1-2; D might be TRBD1 (5 bases). Trimming took 7 bases from V and 4 from J, leaving 16 bases between them. Per the germline V gene, CDR1 is MNHEY and CDR2 is SMNVEV (reference sequence). This CDR3 is 14 amino acids long. The CDR3 bases are TGTGCCAGCACCAACCCGGGGGGGGGCTATGGCTACACCTTC. As protein: CASTNPGGGYGYTF.

The DNA for the CDR3 is TGTGCCAGCAGCTTATTCAGGGGCCTCTCCTCTGGGGCCAACGTCCTGACTTTC. Translated, it gives CASSLFRGLSSGANVLTF. This chain connects TRBV7-2 to TRBJ2-6, with D tentatively TRBD1 (6 bases). From germline, CDR1 is SGHTA and CDR2 FQGNSA. Trimming cost V 2 bases and J 0 bases, with 14 bases left between them. The CDR3 covers 18 residues.

CDR3 DNA sequence: TGTGCCAGCTCACCGTTACTAGCGGGGCTCCAAGAGACCCAGTACTTC. It specifies CASSPLLAGLQETQYF. The J gene is TRBJ2-5, the V gene TRBV18; 10 positions agree with TRBD2. The germline V gene has CDR1 KGHSH and CDR2 LQKENI. This CDR3 comprises 16 residues. After removal of 3 bases from V and 1 base from J, the junction contained 5 bases not matched to a gene.